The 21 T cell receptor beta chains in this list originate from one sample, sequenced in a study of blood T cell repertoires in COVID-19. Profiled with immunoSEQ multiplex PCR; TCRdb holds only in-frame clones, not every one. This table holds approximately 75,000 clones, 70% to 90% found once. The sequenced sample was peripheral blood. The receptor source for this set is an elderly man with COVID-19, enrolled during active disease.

The CDR3 DNA reads as TGTGCCAGCAGTGAAGGCGGGACCTTAGAGGAAAAACTGTTTTTT. Protein: CASSEGGTLEEKLFF. The chain uses TRBV6-1 and TRBJ1-4; the D gene is possibly TRBD1 (5 bases). The germline V and J ends were trimmed by 1 base and 8 bases, with 14 bases remaining between them. This CDR3 spans 15 amino acids. CDR1 is MNHNS, CDR2 SASEGT, per germline.

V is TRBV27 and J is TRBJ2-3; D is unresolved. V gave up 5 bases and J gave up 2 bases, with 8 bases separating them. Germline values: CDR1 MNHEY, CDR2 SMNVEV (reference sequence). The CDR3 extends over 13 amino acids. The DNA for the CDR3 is TGTGCCAGCAGTGCGGTGAACACAGATACGCAGTATTTT. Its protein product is CASSAVNTDTQYF.

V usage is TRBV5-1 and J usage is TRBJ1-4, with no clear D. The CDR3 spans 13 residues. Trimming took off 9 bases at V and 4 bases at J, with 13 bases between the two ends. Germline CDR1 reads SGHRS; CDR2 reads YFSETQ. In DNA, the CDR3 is TGCGCCACCAGGAAGGAGTTTAATGAAAAACTGTTTTTT. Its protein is CATRKEFNEKLFF.

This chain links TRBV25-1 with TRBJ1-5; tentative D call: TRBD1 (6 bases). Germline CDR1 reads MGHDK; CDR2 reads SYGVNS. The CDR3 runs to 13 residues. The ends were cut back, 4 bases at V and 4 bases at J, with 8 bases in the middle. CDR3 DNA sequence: TGTGCCAGCAGTGGACAGGATAATCAGCCCCAGCATTTT. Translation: CASSGQDNQPQHF.

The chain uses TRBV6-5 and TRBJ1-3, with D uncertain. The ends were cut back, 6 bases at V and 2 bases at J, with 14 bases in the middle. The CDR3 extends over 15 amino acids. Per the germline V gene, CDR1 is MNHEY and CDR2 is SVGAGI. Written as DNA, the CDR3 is TGTGCCAGCAGACCGGGCCTGGAGGCTGGAAACACCATATATTTT. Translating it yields CASRPGLEAGNTIYF.

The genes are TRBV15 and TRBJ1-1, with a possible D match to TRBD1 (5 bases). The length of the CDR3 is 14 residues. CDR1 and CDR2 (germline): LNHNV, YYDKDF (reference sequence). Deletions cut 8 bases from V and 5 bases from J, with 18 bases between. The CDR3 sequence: CATQVKEGRTEAFF. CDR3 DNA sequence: TGTGCCACCCAAGTAAAGGAGGGGAGGACTGAAGCTTTCTTT.

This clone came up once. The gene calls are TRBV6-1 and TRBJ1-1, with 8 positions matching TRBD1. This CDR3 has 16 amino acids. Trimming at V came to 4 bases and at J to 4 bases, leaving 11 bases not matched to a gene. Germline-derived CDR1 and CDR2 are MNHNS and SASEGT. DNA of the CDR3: TGTGCCAGCAGTGCGGGACAGGCAAGGGCGGGCACTGAAGCTTTCTTT. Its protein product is CASSAGQARAGTEAFF.

CDR3 protein: CASNRGGTTDTQYF. The CDR3 DNA reads TGTGCCAGCAATCGGGGGGGAACCACAGATACGCAGTATTTT. V and J are TRBV28 and TRBJ2-3, with 8 bases aligning to TRBD2. The germline gives CDR1 MDHEN, CDR2 SYDVKM. Trimming removed 7 bases from V and 2 bases from J; junction bases left unmatched: 5. CDR3 length: 14 amino acids. The full variable domain, its missing parts supplied by reference TRBV28 and TRBJ2-3, is DVKVTQSSRYLVKRTGEKVFLECVQDMDHENMFWYRQDPGLGLRLIYFSYDVKMKEKGDIPEGYSVSREKKERFSLILESASTNQTSMYLCASNRGGTTDTQYFGPGTRLTVL.

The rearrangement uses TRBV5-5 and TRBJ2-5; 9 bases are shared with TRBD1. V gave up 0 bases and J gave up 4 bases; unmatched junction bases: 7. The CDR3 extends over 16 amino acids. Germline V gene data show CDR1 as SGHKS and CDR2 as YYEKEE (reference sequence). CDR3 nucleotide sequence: TGTGCCAGCAGCTTGGATACAGGGGGCGTCGGAGAGACCCAGTACTTC. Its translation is CASSLDTGGVGETQYF. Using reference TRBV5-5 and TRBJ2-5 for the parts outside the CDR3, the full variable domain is DAGVTQSPTHLIKTRGQQVTLRCSPISGHKSVSWYQQVLGQGPQFIFQYYEKEERGRGNFPDRFSARQFPNYSSELNVNALLLGDSALYLCASSLDTGGVGETQYFGPGTRLLVL.

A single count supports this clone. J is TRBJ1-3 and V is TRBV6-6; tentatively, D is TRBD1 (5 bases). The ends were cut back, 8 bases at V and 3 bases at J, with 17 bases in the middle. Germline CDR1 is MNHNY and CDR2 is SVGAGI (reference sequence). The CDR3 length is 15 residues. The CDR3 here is CASVPGGTYGNTIYF. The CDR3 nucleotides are TGTGCCAGCGTTCCGGGAGGGACTTATGGAAACACCATATATTTT.

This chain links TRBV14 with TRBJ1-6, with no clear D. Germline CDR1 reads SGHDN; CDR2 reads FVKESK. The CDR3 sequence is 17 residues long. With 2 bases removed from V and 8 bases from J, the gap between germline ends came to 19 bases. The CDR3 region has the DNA TGTGCCAGCAGCCAACCTTCGGCGGGAGGCGAGGATTCACCCCTCCACTTT. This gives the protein CASSQPSAGGEDSPLHF. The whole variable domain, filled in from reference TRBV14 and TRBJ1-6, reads EAGVTQFPSHSVIEKGQTVTLRCDPISGHDNLYWYRRVMGKEIKFLLHFVKESKQDESGMPNNRFLAERTGGTYSTLKVQPAELEDSGVYFCASSQPSAGGEDSPLHFGNGTRLTVT.

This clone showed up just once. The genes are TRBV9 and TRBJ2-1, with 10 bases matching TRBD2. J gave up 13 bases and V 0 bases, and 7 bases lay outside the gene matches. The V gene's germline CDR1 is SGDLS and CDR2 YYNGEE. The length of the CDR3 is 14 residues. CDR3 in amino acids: CASSVELAGWFQFF. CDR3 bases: TGTGCCAGCAGCGTAGAACTAGCGGGGTGGTTCCAGTTCTTC.

The CDR3 loop reads CASTQGATRTEAFF. The CDR3 nucleotides are TGTGCCAGTACCCAGGGGGCCACCAGGACTGAAGCTTTCTTT. The gene calls are TRBV19 and TRBJ1-1; TRBD1 matches at 8 bases. The CDR3 runs to 14 residues. With 7 bases clipped from V and 5 bases from J, the junction kept 9 bases outside the gene matches. Germline CDR1 is LNHDA and CDR2 is SQIVND (reference sequence).

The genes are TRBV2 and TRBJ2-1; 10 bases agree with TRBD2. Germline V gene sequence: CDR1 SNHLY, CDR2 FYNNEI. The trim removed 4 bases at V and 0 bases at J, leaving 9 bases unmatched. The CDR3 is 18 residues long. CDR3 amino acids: CASSGVAGGRSSYNEQFF. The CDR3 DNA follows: TGTGCCAGCAGTGGGGTAGCGGGGGGTCGGAGCTCCTACAATGAGCAGTTCTTC.

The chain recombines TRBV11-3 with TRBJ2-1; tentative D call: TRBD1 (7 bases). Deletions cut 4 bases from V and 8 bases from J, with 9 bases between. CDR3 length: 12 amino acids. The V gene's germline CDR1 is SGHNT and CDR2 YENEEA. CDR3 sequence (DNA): TGTGCCAGCAGCTCCAGGGGGGATGAGCAGTTCTTC. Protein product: CASSSRGDEQFF.

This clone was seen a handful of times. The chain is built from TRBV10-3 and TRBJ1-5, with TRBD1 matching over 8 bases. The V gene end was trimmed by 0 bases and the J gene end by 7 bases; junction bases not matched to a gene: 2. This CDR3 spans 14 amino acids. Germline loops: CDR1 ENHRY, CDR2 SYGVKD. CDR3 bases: TGTGCCATCAGTGAGTCGCCAGGGGGCCAGCCCCAGCATTTT. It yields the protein CAISESPGGQPQHF.

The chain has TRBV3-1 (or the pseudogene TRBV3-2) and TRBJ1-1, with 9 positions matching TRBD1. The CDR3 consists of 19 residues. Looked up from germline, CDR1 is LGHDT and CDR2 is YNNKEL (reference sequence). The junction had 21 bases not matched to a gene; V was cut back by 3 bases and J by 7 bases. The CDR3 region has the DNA TGTGCCAGCAGCCAGGAGGTCGGGACAGGGCCTTCGGCGATGGGTGAAGCTTTCTTT. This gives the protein CASSQEVGTGPSAMGEAFF.

CDR3 sequence reads: CASSPLGNSPLHF. The CDR3 nucleotides read TGTGCCAGCAGTCCTCTCGGTAATTCACCCCTCCACTTT. The rearrangement joins TRBV27 to TRBJ1-6; D is unclear. The CDR3 runs to 13 residues. The germline V and J ends were trimmed by 5 bases and 6 bases, with 8 bases remaining between them. The germline V gene encodes CDR1 MNHEY and CDR2 SMNVEV (reference sequence).

This chain's CDR3 is CASSEDRNSYEQYF. CDR3 bases: TGTGCCAGCAGTGAGGACAGGAACTCCTACGAGCAGTACTTC. The gene calls are TRBV2 and TRBJ2-7, with TRBD1 matching over 7 bases. The junction had 2 bases not matched to a gene; V was cut back by 3 bases and J by 0 bases. CDR3 size: 14 residues. Per germline, CDR1 SNHLY and CDR2 FYNNEI.

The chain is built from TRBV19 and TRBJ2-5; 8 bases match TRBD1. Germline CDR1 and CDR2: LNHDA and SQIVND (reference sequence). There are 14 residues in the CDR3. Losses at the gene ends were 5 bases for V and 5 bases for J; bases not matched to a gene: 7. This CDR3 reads CASSWQGATETQYF. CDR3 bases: TGTGCCAGTAGTTGGCAGGGGGCTACGGAGACCCAGTACTTC.

The CDR3 loop reads CASSWGRGETQYF. CDR3 nucleotide sequence: TGTGCCAGCAGTTGGGGCAGGGGAGAGACCCAGTACTTC. The V gene is TRBV27, the J gene TRBJ2-5, with D tentatively TRBD1 (6 bases). Trimming took 4 bases from V and 4 from J, leaving 10 bases between them. From germline, CDR1 is MNHEY and CDR2 SMNVEV (reference sequence). This CDR3 is built from 13 residues.